The rows below give T cell receptor beta chains drawn from one sample of a study of vaccination and CD4 T cells after COVID-19. TCRdb reanalysed the PCR reads using MiXCR and keeps one entry per CDR3 protein. The sample lists 10,000 to 13,000 distinct CDR3 sequences, around 30% occurring once. These receptors' antigens are unknown. The material sequenced was CD4+ T cells from blood, cultured in vitro. The receptors shown here come from a human donor who had recovered from COVID-19. Both conserved end residues are part of each CDR3. A D gene is named only where the DNA matches it firmly. Clone size appears in some rows only: once, few, many, or a class for an expanded clone.

j_gene: TRBJ1-1; d_gene: NA; abundance: NA; v_gene: TRBV11-2; CDR3nt: TGTGCCAGCAGCTCGCCTTTAGGAAACAGGAACACTGAAGCTTTCTTT; CDR3aa: CASSSPLGNRNTEAFF
j_gene: TRBJ1-2; d_gene: NA; abundance: NA; v_gene: TRBV4-1; CDR3nt: TGCGCCAGCAGCCCATTACCTGGGACCGGGAACTATGGCTACACCTTC; CDR3aa: CASSPLPGTGNYGYTF
j_gene: TRBJ2-7; d_gene: NA; abundance: NA; v_gene: TRBV28; CDR3nt: TGTGCCAGCAGTTTATGGGGCGGGGGCTCCCACGAGCAGTACTTC; CDR3aa: CASSLWGGGSHEQYF
j_gene: TRBJ2-7; d_gene: NA; abundance: few; v_gene: TRBV6-1; CDR3nt: TGTGCCACCACTGGGAAGCGGACGAATACCTACGAGCAGTACTTC; CDR3aa: CATTGKRTNTYEQYF
j_gene: TRBJ1-6; d_gene: NA; abundance: few; v_gene: TRBV4-3; CDR3nt: TGCGCCAGCAGCCCACAGGTAGCCGAGGGAAGATCACCCCTCCACTTT; CDR3aa: CASSPQVAEGRSPLHF
j_gene: TRBJ2-7; d_gene: TRBD2; abundance: NA; v_gene: TRBV6-5; CDR3nt: TGTGCCAGCAGTTACTTAGCGGGGCCAACCTACGAGCAGTACTTC; CDR3aa: CASSYLAGPTYEQYF
j_gene: TRBJ2-5; d_gene: NA; abundance: NA; v_gene: TRBV7-2; CDR3nt: TGTGCCAGCAGCCCGAACCCCGGGACGGAAGAGACCCAGTACTTC; CDR3aa: CASSPNPGTEETQYF
j_gene: TRBJ1-5; d_gene: NA; abundance: NA; v_gene: TRBV2; CDR3nt: TGTGCCAGCAGGGAACAGGGCAGTTTAAGCAATCAGCCCCAGCATTTT; CDR3aa: CASREQGSLSNQPQHF
j_gene: TRBJ2-7; d_gene: NA; abundance: NA; v_gene: TRBV7-6; CDR3nt: TGTGCCAGCAGCCCTGGGCCCACCCACTACGAGCAGTACTTC; CDR3aa: CASSPGPTHYEQYF
j_gene: TRBJ1-1; d_gene: NA; abundance: few; v_gene: TRBV2; CDR3nt: TGTGCCAGCAGTGGACAGCTGAACACTGAAGCTTTCTTT; CDR3aa: CASSGQLNTEAFF
j_gene: TRBJ2-2; d_gene: NA; abundance: NA; v_gene: TRBV6-4; CDR3nt: TGTGCCAGCAGTGACAGGACAGATCACACCGGGGAGCTGTTTTTT; CDR3aa: CASSDRTDHTGELFF
j_gene: TRBJ1-2; d_gene: NA; abundance: once; v_gene: TRBV20-1; CDR3nt: TGCAGTGCTAGAGATCCGACTCGGAGGGCTGACTATGGCTGCACCTTC; CDR3aa: CSARDPTRRADYGCTF
j_gene: TRBJ1-5; d_gene: TRBD1; abundance: few; v_gene: TRBV12-3/TRBV12-4; CDR3nt: TGTGCCAGCAGTGCCACAGGGGGTCAGCCCCAGCATTTT; CDR3aa: CASSATGGQPQHF
j_gene: TRBJ1-1; d_gene: NA; abundance: NA; v_gene: TRBV29-1; CDR3nt: TGCAGCGTTGAAGTATCTCCGCCAGGTAGGGGTGAAGCTTTCTTT; CDR3aa: CSVEVSPPGRGEAFF
j_gene: TRBJ2-1; d_gene: TRBD2; abundance: NA; v_gene: TRBV6-1; CDR3nt: TGTGCCAGCAGTCGCGGGAGTAGGTCCTACAATGAGCAGTTCTTC; CDR3aa: CASSRGSRSYNEQFF
j_gene: TRBJ2-3; d_gene: NA; abundance: few; v_gene: TRBV7-8; CDR3nt: TGTGCCAGCAGCTTAAGAGGTTATACGCAGTATTTT; CDR3aa: CASSLRGYTQYF
j_gene: TRBJ1-5; d_gene: NA; abundance: once; v_gene: TRBV18; CDR3nt: TGTGCCAGCTCACCTGAGAGGGGCAGCAATCAGCCCCAGCATTTT; CDR3aa: CASSPERGSNQPQHF
j_gene: TRBJ2-2; d_gene: NA; abundance: few; v_gene: TRBV27; CDR3nt: TGTGCCAGCAGTTTAGTAGACACCGGGGAGCTGTTTTTT; CDR3aa: CASSLVDTGELFF
j_gene: TRBJ2-5; d_gene: TRBD2; abundance: NA; v_gene: TRBV11-1; CDR3nt: TGTGCCAGCAGCTTCCCGGGAGGAGAGACCCAGTACTTC; CDR3aa: CASSFPGGETQYF
j_gene: TRBJ1-2; d_gene: NA; abundance: few; v_gene: TRBV6-5; CDR3nt: TGTGCCAGCAGTTTAGCAGGCCGTTATGGCTACACCTTC; CDR3aa: CASSLAGRYGYTF
j_gene: TRBJ2-3; d_gene: NA; abundance: NA; v_gene: TRBV11-3; CDR3nt: TGTGCCAGCAGCCGAAGGATGAGCGCCCCAGATACGCAGTATTTT; CDR3aa: CASSRRMSAPDTQYF
j_gene: TRBJ2-1; d_gene: TRBD1; abundance: few; v_gene: TRBV24-1; CDR3nt: TGTGCCACCAGTGAGGACAGGGCCTCCTACAATGAGCAGTTCTTC; CDR3aa: CATSEDRASYNEQFF
j_gene: TRBJ1-2; d_gene: NA; abundance: NA; v_gene: TRBV7-5; CDR3nt: NA; CDR3aa: CISVPEPSDRHLYYGYTF
j_gene: TRBJ1-5; d_gene: NA; abundance: few; v_gene: TRBV6-5; CDR3nt: TGTGCCAGCAGTTATCGGCCCTGGCATTTT; CDR3aa: CASSYRPWHF
j_gene: TRBJ2-5; d_gene: NA; abundance: NA; v_gene: TRBV7-3; CDR3nt: TGTGCCAGCAGCTTATTTGGGGGGGCGTCGGAGACCCAGTACTTC; CDR3aa: CASSLFGGASETQYF
j_gene: TRBJ1-6; d_gene: NA; abundance: NA; v_gene: TRBV6-5; CDR3nt: TGTGCCAGCAGTTACGAGGTCACCAGCTCCTATAATTCACCCCTCCACTTT; CDR3aa: CASSYEVTSSYNSPLHF
j_gene: TRBJ2-7; d_gene: NA; abundance: few; v_gene: TRBV29-1; CDR3nt: TGCAGCGTTGGGGACTCCTGGAGCGAGCAGTACTTC; CDR3aa: CSVGDSWSEQYF
j_gene: TRBJ2-7; d_gene: NA; abundance: NA; v_gene: TRBV20-1; CDR3nt: TGCAGTGCTAGAGTAGACTACAGCTCCTACGAGCAGTACTTC; CDR3aa: CSARVDYSSYEQYF
j_gene: TRBJ1-1; d_gene: NA; abundance: few; v_gene: TRBV19; CDR3nt: TGTGCCAGTGCCTCGCGAGCTGGAGGCGGCACTGAAGCTTTCTTT; CDR3aa: CASASRAGGGTEAFF
j_gene: TRBJ2-7; d_gene: NA; abundance: NA; v_gene: TRBV20-1; CDR3nt: TGCAGTGCTAGAGAGGACGTAACCTACGAGCAGTACTTC; CDR3aa: CSAREDVTYEQYF
j_gene: TRBJ1-1; d_gene: NA; abundance: medium-sized; v_gene: TRBV20-1; CDR3nt: TGCAGTGCTAGAGATGGAGGTTTGAACACTGAAGCTTTCTTT; CDR3aa: CSARDGGLNTEAFF
j_gene: TRBJ2-5; d_gene: NA; abundance: few; v_gene: TRBV5-6; CDR3nt: TGTGCCAGCGGGTCCTGGGAGACCCAGTACTTC; CDR3aa: CASGSWETQYF
j_gene: TRBJ2-3; d_gene: NA; abundance: NA; v_gene: TRBV5-4; CDR3nt: TGTGCCAGCAGCTTGTATGGCACAGATACGCAGTATTTT; CDR3aa: CASSLYGTDTQYF
j_gene: TRBJ2-5; d_gene: TRBD1; abundance: NA; v_gene: TRBV11-3; CDR3nt: TGTGCCAGCAGCTTAGTGGACAGGGCGAAGACCCAGTACTTC; CDR3aa: CASSLVDRAKTQYF
j_gene: TRBJ2-7; d_gene: TRBD1; abundance: few; v_gene: TRBV28; CDR3nt: TGTGCCAGCAGTTCCCCACCTAGGACAGGGACCTACGAGCAGTACTTC; CDR3aa: CASSSPPRTGTYEQYF
j_gene: TRBJ1-2; d_gene: TRBD1; abundance: medium-sized; v_gene: TRBV24-1; CDR3nt: TGTGCCACCAGTGAAGGGGACAGGGCTAACTATGGCTACACCTTC; CDR3aa: CATSEGDRANYGYTF
j_gene: TRBJ1-5; d_gene: NA; abundance: few; v_gene: TRBV7-2; CDR3nt: TGTGCCAGCAGCTTAGCCACGGGGGTTAGCAATCAGCCCCAGCATTTT; CDR3aa: CASSLATGVSNQPQHF
j_gene: TRBJ1-6; d_gene: NA; abundance: large; v_gene: TRBV20-1; CDR3nt: TGCAGTGCTTCCTATGGGGGCAAGGGGTCCTCCTATAATTCACCCCTCCACTTT; CDR3aa: CSASYGGKGSSYNSPLHF
j_gene: TRBJ1-2; d_gene: NA; abundance: NA; v_gene: TRBV29-1; CDR3nt: TGCAGCGGCGCCGGGACAAGAGACTATGGCTACACCTTC; CDR3aa: CSGAGTRDYGYTF
j_gene: TRBJ2-7; d_gene: NA; abundance: few; v_gene: TRBV2; CDR3nt: TGTGCCAGCAGTGATGTCAGCTACGAGCAGTACTTC; CDR3aa: CASSDVSYEQYF
j_gene: TRBJ1-5; d_gene: NA; abundance: NA; v_gene: TRBV19; CDR3nt: TGTGCCAGTAGTATAGAAATGGGGGGCGGACAGCCCCAGCATTTT; CDR3aa: CASSIEMGGGQPQHF
j_gene: TRBJ1-1; d_gene: NA; abundance: NA; v_gene: TRBV7-6; CDR3nt: TGTGCCAGCAGCCCCGGGCTCCGAACAGGTGAAGCTTTCTTT; CDR3aa: CASSPGLRTGEAFF
j_gene: TRBJ2-1; d_gene: TRBD2; abundance: NA; v_gene: TRBV24-1; CDR3nt: TGTGCCACCAGTACTAGCGGGGGGGTATATGAGCAGTTCTTC; CDR3aa: CATSTSGGVYEQFF
j_gene: TRBJ1-2; d_gene: NA; abundance: few; v_gene: TRBV5-4; CDR3nt: TGTGCCAGCAGCAACGACGGCTATGGCTACACCTTC; CDR3aa: CASSNDGYGYTF
j_gene: TRBJ1-5; d_gene: TRBD1; abundance: few; v_gene: TRBV7-2; CDR3nt: TGTGCCAGCAGCCCCCGGACAGGTATTGGCCAGCCCCAGCATTTT; CDR3aa: CASSPRTGIGQPQHF
j_gene: TRBJ2-7; d_gene: TRBD2; abundance: NA; v_gene: TRBV5-1; CDR3nt: TGCGCCAGCAGCGCCGGGGGGAACTTGGACACCTACGAGCAGTACTTC; CDR3aa: CASSAGGNLDTYEQYF
j_gene: TRBJ1-2; d_gene: NA; abundance: medium-sized; v_gene: TRBV7-2; CDR3nt: TGTGCCAGCAGCTTAGATAATGGTCTTAACTATGGCTACACCTTC; CDR3aa: CASSLDNGLNYGYTF